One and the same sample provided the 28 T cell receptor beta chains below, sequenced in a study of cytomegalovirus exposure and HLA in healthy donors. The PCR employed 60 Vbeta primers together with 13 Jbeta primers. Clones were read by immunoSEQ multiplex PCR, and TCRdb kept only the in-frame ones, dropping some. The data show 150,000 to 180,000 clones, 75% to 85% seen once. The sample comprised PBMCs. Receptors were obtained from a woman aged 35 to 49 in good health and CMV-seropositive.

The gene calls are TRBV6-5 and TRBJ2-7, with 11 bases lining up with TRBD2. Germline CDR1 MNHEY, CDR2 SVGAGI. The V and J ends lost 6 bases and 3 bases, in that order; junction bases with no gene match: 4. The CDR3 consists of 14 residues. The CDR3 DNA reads TGTGCCAGCAGGTTAGCGGGAGGGGACTACGAGCAGTACTTC. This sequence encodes CASRLAGGDYEQYF.

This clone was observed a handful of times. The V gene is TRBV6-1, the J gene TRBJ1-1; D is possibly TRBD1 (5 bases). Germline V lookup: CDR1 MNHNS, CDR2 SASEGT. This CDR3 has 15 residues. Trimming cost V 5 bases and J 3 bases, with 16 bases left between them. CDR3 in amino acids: CASSRGKGRDTEAFF. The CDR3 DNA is TGTGCCAGCAGTAGGGGAAAGGGTCGCGACACTGAAGCTTTCTTT.

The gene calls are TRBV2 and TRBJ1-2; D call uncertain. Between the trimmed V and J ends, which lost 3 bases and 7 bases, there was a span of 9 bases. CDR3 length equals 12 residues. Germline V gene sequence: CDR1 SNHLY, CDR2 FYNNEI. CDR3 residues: CASSEEVGGYTF. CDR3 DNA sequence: TGTGCCAGCAGTGAGGAGGTTGGTGGCTACACCTTC.

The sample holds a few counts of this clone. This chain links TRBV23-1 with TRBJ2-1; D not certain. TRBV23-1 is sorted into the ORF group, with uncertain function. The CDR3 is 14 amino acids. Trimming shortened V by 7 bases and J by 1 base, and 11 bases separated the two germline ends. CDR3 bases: TGCGCCAGCAACTTCGCAGCGTCCTACAATGAGCAGTTCTTC. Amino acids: CASNFAASYNEQFF.

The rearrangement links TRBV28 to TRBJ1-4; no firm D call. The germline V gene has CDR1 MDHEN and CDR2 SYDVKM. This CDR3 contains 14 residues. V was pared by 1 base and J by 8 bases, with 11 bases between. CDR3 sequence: CASSLFLAGEKLFF. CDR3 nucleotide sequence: TGTGCCAGCAGTTTATTCCTGGCGGGGGAAAAACTGTTTTTT.

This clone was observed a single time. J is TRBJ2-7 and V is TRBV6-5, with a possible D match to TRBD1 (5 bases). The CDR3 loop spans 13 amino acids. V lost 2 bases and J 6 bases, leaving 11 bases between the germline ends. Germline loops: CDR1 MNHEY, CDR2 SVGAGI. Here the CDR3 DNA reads TGTGCCAGCAGTTACCAAGGGGATCGCGAGCAGTACTTC. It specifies CASSYQGDREQYF.

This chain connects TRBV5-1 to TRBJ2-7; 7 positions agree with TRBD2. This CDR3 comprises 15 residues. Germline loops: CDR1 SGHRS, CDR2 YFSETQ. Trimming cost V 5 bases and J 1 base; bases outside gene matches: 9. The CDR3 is CASRRSGEGSYEQYF. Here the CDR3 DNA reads TGCGCCAGCAGAAGGTCGGGGGAGGGATCCTACGAGCAGTACTTC.

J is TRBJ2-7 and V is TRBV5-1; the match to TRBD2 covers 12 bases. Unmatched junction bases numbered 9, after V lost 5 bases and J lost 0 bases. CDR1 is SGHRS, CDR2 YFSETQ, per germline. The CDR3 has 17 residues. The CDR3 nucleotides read TGCGCCAGCAGTCGGCTAGCGGGAGGGTCCAGCTCCTACGAGCAGTACTTC. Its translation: CASSRLAGGSSSYEQYF. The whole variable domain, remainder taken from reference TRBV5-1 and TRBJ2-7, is KAGVTQTPRYLIKTRGQQVTLSCSPISGHRSVSWYQQTPGQGLQFLFEYFSETQRNKGNFPGRFSGRQFSNSRSEMNVSTLELGDSALYLCASSRLAGGSSSYEQYFGPGTRLTVT.

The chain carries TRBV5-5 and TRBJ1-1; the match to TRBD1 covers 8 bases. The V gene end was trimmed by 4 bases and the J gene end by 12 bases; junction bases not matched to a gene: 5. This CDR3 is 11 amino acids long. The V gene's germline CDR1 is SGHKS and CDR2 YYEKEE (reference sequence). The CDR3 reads CASSQQGESFF. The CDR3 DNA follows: TGTGCCAGCAGCCAACAGGGGGAATCTTTCTTT.

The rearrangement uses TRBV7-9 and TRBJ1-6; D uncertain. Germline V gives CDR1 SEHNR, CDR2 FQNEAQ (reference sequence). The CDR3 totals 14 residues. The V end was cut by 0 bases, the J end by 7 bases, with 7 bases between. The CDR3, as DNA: TGTGCCAGCAGCTTAGCTGGACTCAATTCACCCCTCCACTTT. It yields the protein CASSLAGLNSPLHF.

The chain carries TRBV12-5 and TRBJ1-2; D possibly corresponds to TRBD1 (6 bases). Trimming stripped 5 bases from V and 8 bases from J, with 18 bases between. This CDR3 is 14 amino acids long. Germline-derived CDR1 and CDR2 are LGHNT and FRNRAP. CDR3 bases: TGTGCTAGTGGTAGAGACAGGCCGTCTTGGGGCTACACCTTC. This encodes CASGRDRPSWGYTF. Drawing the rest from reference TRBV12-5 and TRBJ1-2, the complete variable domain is DARVTQTPRHKVTEMGQEVTMRCQPILGHNTVFWYRQTMMQGLELLAYFRNRAPLDDSGMPKDRFSAEMPDATLATLKIQPSEPRDSAVYFCASGRDRPSWGYTFGSGTRLTVV.

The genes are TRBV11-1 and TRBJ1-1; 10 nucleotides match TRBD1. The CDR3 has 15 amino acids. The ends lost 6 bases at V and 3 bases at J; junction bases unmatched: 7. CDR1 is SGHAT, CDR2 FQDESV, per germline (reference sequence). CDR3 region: CASRTDRGRDTEAFF. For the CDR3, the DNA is TGTGCCAGCAGAACCGACAGGGGGCGCGACACTGAAGCTTTCTTT.

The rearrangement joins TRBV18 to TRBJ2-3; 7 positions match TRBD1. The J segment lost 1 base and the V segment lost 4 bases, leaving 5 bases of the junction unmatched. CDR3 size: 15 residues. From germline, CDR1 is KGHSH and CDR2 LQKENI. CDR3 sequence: CASSLGQVGTDTQYF. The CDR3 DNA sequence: TGTGCCAGCTCACTAGGACAGGTCGGCACAGATACGCAGTATTTT.

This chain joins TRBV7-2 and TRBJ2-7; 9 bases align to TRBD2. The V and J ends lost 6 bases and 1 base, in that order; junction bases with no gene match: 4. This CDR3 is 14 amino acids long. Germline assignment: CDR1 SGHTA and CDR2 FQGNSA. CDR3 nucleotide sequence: TGTGCCAGCAGATTTAGCGGGAGTTCCTACGAGCAGTACTTC. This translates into CASRFSGSSYEQYF. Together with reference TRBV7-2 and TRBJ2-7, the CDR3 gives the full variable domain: GAGVSQSPSNKVTEKGKDVELRCDPISGHTALYWYRQSLGQGLEFLIYFQGNSAPDKSGLPSDRFSAERTGGSVSTLTIQRTQQEDSAVYLCASRFSGSSYEQYFGPGTRLTVT.

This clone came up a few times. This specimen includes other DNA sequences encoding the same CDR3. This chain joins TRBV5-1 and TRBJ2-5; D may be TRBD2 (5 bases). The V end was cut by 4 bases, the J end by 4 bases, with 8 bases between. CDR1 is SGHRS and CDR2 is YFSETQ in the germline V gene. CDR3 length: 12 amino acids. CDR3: CASSGGGETQYF. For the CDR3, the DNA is TGCGCCAGCAGCGGAGGAGGAGAGACCCAGTACTTC. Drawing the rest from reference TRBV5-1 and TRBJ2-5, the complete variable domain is KAGVTQTPRYLIKTRGQQVTLSCSPISGHRSVSWYQQTPGQGLQFLFEYFSETQRNKGNFPGRFSGRQFSNSRSEMNVSTLELGDSALYLCASSGGGETQYFGPGTRLLVL.

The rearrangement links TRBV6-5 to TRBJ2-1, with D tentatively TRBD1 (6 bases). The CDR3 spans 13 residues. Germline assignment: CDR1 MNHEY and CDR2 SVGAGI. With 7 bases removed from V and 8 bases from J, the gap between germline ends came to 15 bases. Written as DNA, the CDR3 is TGTGCCAGCACCCAACAGGGCCTGGATGAGCAGTTCTTC. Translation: CASTQQGLDEQFF.

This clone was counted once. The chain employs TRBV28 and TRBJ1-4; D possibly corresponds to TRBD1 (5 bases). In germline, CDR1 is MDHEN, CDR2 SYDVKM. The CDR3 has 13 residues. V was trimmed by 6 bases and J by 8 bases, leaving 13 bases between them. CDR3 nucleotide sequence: TGTGCCAGCAGCAGGGATTTAAAAGAAAAACTGTTTTTT. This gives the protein CASSRDLKEKLFF.

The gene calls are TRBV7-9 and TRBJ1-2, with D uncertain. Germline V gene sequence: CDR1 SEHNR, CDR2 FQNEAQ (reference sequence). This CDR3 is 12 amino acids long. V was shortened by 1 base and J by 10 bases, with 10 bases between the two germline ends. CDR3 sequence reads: CASSLEAGLYTF. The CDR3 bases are TGTGCCAGCAGCTTAGAAGCGGGTCTCTACACCTTC.

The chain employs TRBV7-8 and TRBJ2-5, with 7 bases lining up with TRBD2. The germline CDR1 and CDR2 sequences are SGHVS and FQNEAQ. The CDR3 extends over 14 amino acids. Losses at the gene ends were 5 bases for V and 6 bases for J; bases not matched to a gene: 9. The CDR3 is CASSAAREGKTQYF. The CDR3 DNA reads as TGTGCCAGCAGCGCGGCTAGGGAGGGAAAGACCCAGTACTTC.

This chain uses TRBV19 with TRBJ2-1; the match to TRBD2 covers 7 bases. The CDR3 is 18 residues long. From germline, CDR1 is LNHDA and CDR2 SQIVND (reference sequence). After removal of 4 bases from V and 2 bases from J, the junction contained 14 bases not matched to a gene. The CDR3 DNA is TGTGCCAGTAGTAGAACCGCCCTGGAAGCGGGGACCTACAATGAGCAGTTCTTC. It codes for CASSRTALEAGTYNEQFF.

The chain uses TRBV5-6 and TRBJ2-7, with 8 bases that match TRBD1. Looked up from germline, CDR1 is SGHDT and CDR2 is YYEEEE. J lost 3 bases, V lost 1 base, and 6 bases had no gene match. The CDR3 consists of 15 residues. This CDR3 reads CASSLSGTGYYEQYF. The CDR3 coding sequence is TGTGCCAGCAGCTTGAGTGGGACAGGTTACTACGAGCAGTACTTC.

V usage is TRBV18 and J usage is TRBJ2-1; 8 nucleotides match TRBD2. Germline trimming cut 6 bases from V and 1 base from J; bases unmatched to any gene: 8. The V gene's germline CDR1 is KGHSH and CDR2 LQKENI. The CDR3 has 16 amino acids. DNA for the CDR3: TGTGCCAGCTCCTCGCTCAGCGGGAGTTCCTACAATGAGCAGTTCTTC. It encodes CASSSLSGSSYNEQFF.

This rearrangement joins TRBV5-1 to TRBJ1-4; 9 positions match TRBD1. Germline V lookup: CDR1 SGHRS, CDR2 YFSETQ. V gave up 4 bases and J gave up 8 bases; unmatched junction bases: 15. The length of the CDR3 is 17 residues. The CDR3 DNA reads TGCGCCAGCAGCGATGGGACAGGGCCCGACGTTGGGGAAAAACTGTTTTTT. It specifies CASSDGTGPDVGEKLFF.

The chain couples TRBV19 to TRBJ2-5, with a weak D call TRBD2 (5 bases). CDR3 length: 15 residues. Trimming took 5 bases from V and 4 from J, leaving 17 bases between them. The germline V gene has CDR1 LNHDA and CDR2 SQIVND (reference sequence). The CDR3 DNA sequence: TGTGCCAGTAGTGTCAGCGGAGTGGAAGGAGAGACCCAGTACTTC. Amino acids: CASSVSGVEGETQYF.

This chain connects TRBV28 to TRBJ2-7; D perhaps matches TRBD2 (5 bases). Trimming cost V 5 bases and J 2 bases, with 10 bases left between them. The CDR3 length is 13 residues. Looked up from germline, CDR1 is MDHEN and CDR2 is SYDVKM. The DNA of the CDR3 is TGTGCCAGCAGTATATCCGGGGCCTACGAGCAGTACTTC. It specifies CASSISGAYEQYF. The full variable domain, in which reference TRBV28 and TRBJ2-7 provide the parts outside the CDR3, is DVKVTQSSRYLVKRTGEKVFLECVQDMDHENMFWYRQDPGLGLRLIYFSYDVKMKEKGDIPEGYSVSREKKERFSLILESASTNQTSMYLCASSISGAYEQYFGPGTRLTVT.

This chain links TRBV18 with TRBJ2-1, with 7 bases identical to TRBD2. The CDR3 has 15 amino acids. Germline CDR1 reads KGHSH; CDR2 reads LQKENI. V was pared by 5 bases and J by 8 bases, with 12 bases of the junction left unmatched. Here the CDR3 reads CASSRTRLGSDEQFF. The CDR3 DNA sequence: TGTGCCAGCTCAAGGACTAGGTTGGGTTCCGATGAGCAGTTCTTC.

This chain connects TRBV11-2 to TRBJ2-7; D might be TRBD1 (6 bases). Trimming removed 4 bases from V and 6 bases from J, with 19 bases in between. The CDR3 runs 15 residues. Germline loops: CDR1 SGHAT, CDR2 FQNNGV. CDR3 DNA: TGTGCCAGCAGCTCCCCAGGACAGCCTCTAGGCGAGCAGTACTTC. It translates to CASSSPGQPLGEQYF.

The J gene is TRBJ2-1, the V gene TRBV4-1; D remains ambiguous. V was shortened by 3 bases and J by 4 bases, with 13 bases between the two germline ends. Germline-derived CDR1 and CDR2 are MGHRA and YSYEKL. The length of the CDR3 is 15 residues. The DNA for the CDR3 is TGCGCCAGCAGCCAGGCGAGTTTGGAGTACAATGAGCAGTTCTTC. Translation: CASSQASLEYNEQFF.